This entry features one T cell receptor (beta chain) sequence. V was trimmed by 1 base and J by 5 bases, leaving 12 bases between them. Germline assignment: CDR1 LNHNV and CDR2 YYDKDF (reference sequence). The CDR3 covers 15 residues. Per the study methods: Quantification of nucleated cells was approximated via reference gene primer amplification. Sequencing used immunoSEQ multiplex PCR; TCRdb keeps in-frame clones, though not all of them. For V, J and clone size, that table is used; D and trimming come from the DNA. The table lists 150,000 to 200,000 clones, about 90% of them singletons, with less than 25% in the top ten. This sample stems from a study of blood T cell repertoires in COVID-19. Study information: Sample material is recorded as cDNA or gDNA derived from T cells, B-cell-depleted T cells, or PBMCs.

Sequences were obtained from peripheral blood. The receptor was isolated from a man aged 65 to 79 with active or convalescent COVID-19. The J gene is TRBJ1-5, the V gene TRBV15; D may be TRBD1 (6 bases). As DNA, the CDR3 is TGTGCCACCAGCAGAGTCACAGGGTGGCATCAGCCCCAGCATTTT. It translates to CATSRVTGWHQPQHF.